These 19 T cell receptor beta chains were sequenced from one sample in a study of blood T cell repertoires in COVID-19. TCRdb keeps only in-frame clones here, not all; method: immunoSEQ multiplex PCR. The data hold approximately 100,000 clones, with approximately 91% observed a single time. Specimen: peripheral blood. These TCRs come from a woman aged 60-70 years with acute or convalescent COVID-19.

The rearrangement links TRBV18 to TRBJ2-2; TRBD1 aligns across 7 bases. Germline lookup yields CDR1 KGHSH and CDR2 LQKENI. V dropped 2 bases and J dropped 0; count of bases not matched to a gene: 6. The CDR3 sequence is 17 residues long. The CDR3 sequence is CASSPIKQGANTGELFF. Here the CDR3 DNA reads TGTGCCAGCTCACCAATTAAGCAGGGGGCGAACACCGGGGAGCTGTTTTTT.

The V gene is TRBV4-1, the J gene TRBJ1-3; 9 nucleotides match TRBD1. CDR3 length: 16 residues. V shed 3 bases and J 4 bases; nucleotides not matched to a gene: 7. CDR1 and CDR2 from the germline V gene are MGHRA and YSYEKL. The CDR3 coding sequence is TGCGCCAGCAGCCATTTCACAGGGGGCGAGGGAAACACCATATATTTT. This encodes CASSHFTGGEGNTIYF.

The CDR3 protein is CASRPGVSYNEQFF. Here the CDR3 DNA reads TGTGCCAGTCGGCCAGGGGTCTCCTACAATGAGCAGTTCTTC. The rearrangement joins TRBV19 to TRBJ2-1, with TRBD1 as a possible D gene (6 bases). The CDR3 sequence is 14 residues long. V gave up 8 bases and J gave up 0 bases, with 11 bases separating them. The germline gives CDR1 LNHDA, CDR2 SQIVND (reference sequence).

The V and J genes are TRBV5-4 and TRBJ1-1; D gene unclear. Germline assignment: CDR1 SGHNT and CDR2 YYREEE (reference sequence). Trimming took off 2 bases at V and 4 bases at J, with 15 bases between the two ends. The CDR3 runs to 15 residues. The CDR3 loop reads CASSFGPDWSTEAFF. For the CDR3, the DNA is TGTGCCAGCAGCTTCGGCCCGGACTGGAGCACTGAAGCTTTCTTT. The full variable domain, with the rest looked up from reference TRBV5-4 and TRBJ1-1, is ETGVTQSPTHLIKTRGQQVTLRCSSQSGHNTVSWYQQALGQGPQFIFQYYREEENGRGNFPPRFSGLQFPNYSSELNVNALELDDSALYLCASSFGPDWSTEAFFGQGTRLTVV.

This clone has only a few counts. The chain combines TRBV10-3 with TRBJ1-2; D is unclear. CDR1 ENHRY and CDR2 SYGVKD come from the germline V gene. Trimming stripped 4 bases from V and 4 bases from J, with 7 bases between. The CDR3 sequence is 12 residues long. The CDR3 bases are TGTGCCATCAGTGGCGGGAGCTATGGCTACACCTTC. It is translated as CAISGGSYGYTF.

This clone was counted between two and nine times. The chain links TRBV9 to TRBJ1-2; 8 bases fit TRBD1. The ends lost 2 bases at V and 8 bases at J; junction bases unmatched: 14. Looked up from germline, CDR1 is SGDLS and CDR2 is YYNGEE. CDR3 length: 16 amino acids. CDR3 sequence (DNA): TGTGCCAGCAGCGTCGCCGGACAGGGTGGTTGGAAGGGCTACACCTTC. Translating it yields CASSVAGQGGWKGYTF.

The gene calls are TRBV5-1 and TRBJ2-2; 7 nucleotides align to TRBD2. The CDR3 covers 20 residues. The germline gives CDR1 SGHRS, CDR2 YFSETQ. Unmatched junction bases numbered 18, after V lost 4 bases and J lost 0 bases. CDR3 sequence (DNA): TGCGCCAGCAGCAAATCCACCGGGACTACCTTCTCCTCGAACACCGGGGAGCTGTTTTTT. Protein product: CASSKSTGTTFSSNTGELFF.

J is TRBJ2-2 and V is TRBV5-1; the D gene is possibly TRBD1 (5 bases). The V and J ends lost 7 bases and 4 bases respectively, with 17 bases between them. The germline V gene has CDR1 SGHRS and CDR2 YFSETQ. This CDR3 is 15 amino acids long. The DNA for the CDR3 is TGCGCCAGCGGCAAAGTGGACAAATTCACCGGGGAGCTGTTTTTT. This translates into CASGKVDKFTGELFF.

The chain uses TRBV10-3 and TRBJ2-1; TRBD1 matches 7 bases. This CDR3 is built from 13 residues. The J segment lost 4 bases and the V segment lost 10 bases, leaving 7 bases of the junction unmatched. Germline CDR1 is ENHRY and CDR2 is SYGVKD. CDR3 residues: CATGTDLYNEQFF. CDR3 coding DNA: TGTGCCACCGGGACAGACCTATACAATGAGCAGTTCTTC.

The gene calls are TRBV30 and TRBJ2-4; TRBD2 might be the D (6 bases). Per the germline V gene, CDR1 is GTSNPN and CDR2 is SVGIG (reference sequence). Trimming took 0 bases from V and 0 from J, leaving 9 bases between them. This CDR3 has 15 residues. The CDR3 is CAWSVAGLAKNIQYF. Here the CDR3 DNA reads TGTGCCTGGAGTGTAGCGGGTTTAGCCAAAAACATTCAGTACTTC.

V gene TRBV6-5 combines with J gene TRBJ2-7; 13 bases line up with TRBD2. This CDR3 has 16 amino acids. The V segment lost 2 bases and the J segment 2 bases; nucleotides outside the gene matches: 3. Germline V gene lookup returns CDR1 MNHEY and CDR2 SVGAGI. The CDR3 spells CASSYPGTSGAYEQYF. CDR3 in DNA: TGTGCCAGCAGTTACCCTGGGACTAGCGGGGCCTACGAGCAGTACTTC.

This sequence joins TRBV5-1 and TRBJ2-7, with TRBD2 as a possible D gene (5 bases). Trimming cost V 4 bases and J 3 bases, with 11 bases left between them. In germline, CDR1 is SGHRS, CDR2 YFSETQ. This CDR3 contains 13 residues. CDR3 nucleotide sequence: TGCGCCAGCAGCCCGGGAATCTTCTACGAGCAGTACTTC. It yields the protein CASSPGIFYEQYF. The complete variable domain, with remaining parts taken from reference TRBV5-1 and TRBJ2-7, reads KAGVTQTPRYLIKTRGQQVTLSCSPISGHRSVSWYQQTPGQGLQFLFEYFSETQRNKGNFPGRFSGRQFSNSRSEMNVSTLELGDSALYLCASSPGIFYEQYFGPGTRLTVT.

This clone was recorded once. This chain uses TRBV30 with TRBJ1-2; D gene ambiguous. Germline V gives CDR1 GTSNPN, CDR2 SVGIG (reference sequence). Trimming pared 5 bases from V and 3 bases from J, leaving 16 bases between. The CDR3 has 14 amino acids. The CDR3 spells CAWSGGNGYYGYTF. The CDR3 DNA sequence: TGTGCCTGGTCGGGCGGGAACGGCTACTATGGCTACACCTTC.

The J gene is TRBJ1-1, the V gene TRBV2, with TRBD1 as a possible D gene (6 bases). Germline V CDR1 and CDR2: SNHLY, FYNNEI. The CDR3 runs to 15 residues. V was cut by 3 bases and J by 6 bases, with 17 bases left in between. The CDR3 nucleotides are TGTGCCAGCAGTGATCGTTTGGGGGCGAAAGCTGAAGCTTTCTTT. It codes for CASSDRLGAKAEAFF.

The V gene is TRBV6-5, the J gene TRBJ2-5, with TRBD2 identical over 7 bases. CDR3 length equals 15 residues. Germline trimming cut 2 bases from V and 2 bases from J; bases unmatched to any gene: 5. The germline gives CDR1 MNHEY, CDR2 SVGAGI. The CDR3 DNA sequence: TGTGCCAGCAGTTACGGGTCGGGGGGTCAAGAGACCCAGTACTTC. Translating gives CASSYGSGGQETQYF.

The rearrangement joins TRBV9 to TRBJ2-3; TRBD1 matches at 10 bases. This CDR3 contains 15 residues. With V trimmed by 2 bases and J by 6 bases, 6 bases remained unmatched. CDR1 SGDLS and CDR2 YYNGEE come from the germline V gene. The CDR3 coding sequence is TGTGCCAGCAGCGTCCGGGACAGGGGAGGCGATACGCAGTATTTT. Translated, it gives CASSVRDRGGDTQYF.

The V call is TRBV6-5, the J call TRBJ1-1, with D possibly being TRBD1 (5 bases). Trimming took 0 bases from V and 5 from J, leaving 16 bases between them. The CDR3 is 16 residues long. Germline values: CDR1 MNHEY, CDR2 SVGAGI. CDR3: CASSYSRDGGGTEAFF. CDR3 DNA: TGTGCCAGCAGTTACTCGAGGGACGGGGGGGGTACTGAAGCTTTCTTT.

This rearrangement joins TRBV5-1 to TRBJ1-1; a possible D gene is TRBD1 (5 bases). The V end lost 5 bases, the J end lost 1 base, and 9 bases lay between the germline ends. Germline CDR1 and CDR2: SGHRS and YFSETQ. The CDR3 has 13 residues. The CDR3 DNA sequence: TGCGCCAGCAGGAGGGGAGGGAACACTGAAGCTTTCTTT. Translated: CASRRGGNTEAFF.

The chain recombines TRBV15 with TRBJ1-2; TRBD1 agrees at 8 bases. Germline V CDR1 and CDR2: LNHNV, YYDKDF (reference sequence). The J segment lost 5 bases and the V segment lost 5 bases, leaving 13 bases of the junction unmatched. This CDR3 spans 16 amino acids. This chain's CDR3 is CATSDQTDRVEYGYTF. For the CDR3, the DNA is TGTGCCACCAGCGACCAGACGGACAGGGTTGAATATGGCTACACCTTC.